This T cell receptor beta chain is drawn from a study of T cell repertoires in cytomegalovirus infection. Overall study context: The study used recently identified HLA-C-restricted and well-studied HLA-B-restricted CMV epitopes. Both CMV infection and a matching HLA type were indicated by public TCR beta signatures. Study-wide results and caveats: Clonotype analysis showed dominance of the ex vivo response by HLA-C-restricted CMV-specific TCR beta clonotypes. Identification of carriers of CMV plus the relevant HLA was performed using cumulative public TCR beta family frequency.

This clonotype appeared many times. Its antigen is currently unknown. Using its own MiXCR run on the reads, TCRdb lists one record per CDR3 protein. The sample consists of approximately 81,000 distinct CDR3 sequences, 24% of them appearing once. CDR3 length: 14 amino acids. Germline-derived CDR1 and CDR2 are SGHVS and FNYEAQ. The trim removed 2 bases at V and 3 bases at J, leaving 0 bases unmatched. The V gene is TRBV7-6, the J gene TRBJ2-1; 8 bases match TRBD2. Sequencing was performed on CD8+ T cells from cultured PBMCs, taken from culture after CMV antigen stimulation. The clonotype originates from a human donor in good health (CMV status not recorded). Some clones in this sample may be carry-over from other donors' samples. Written as DNA, the CDR3 is TGTGCCAGCAGCTTAACTAGCGGCTACAATGAGCAGTTCTTC. Translating gives CASSLTSGYNEQFF. The entire variable domain, with the rest obtained from reference TRBV7-6 and TRBJ2-1, is as follows: GAGVSQSPRYKVTKRGQDVALRCDPISGHVSLYWYRQALGQGPEFLTYFNYEAQQDKSGLPNDRFSAERPEGSISTLTIQRTEQRDSAMYRCASSLTSGYNEQFFGPGTRLTVL.